The 23 T cell receptor beta chains below come from one sample, sequenced in a study of T cell responses to AZD1222 COVID-19 vaccine (dated by TCRdb to the early 2020s). In the paper's terms, the time point label means: about 28 days (+/-7) after the second vaccine dose. Library method: the immunoSEQ multiplex PCR assay. Drawn from immuneACCESS, this table holds only the in-frame rearrangements with V and J called that TCRdb kept. Clones are partly lost; checked studies trace under half to an unresolved V gene and leave the rest unexplained. In this sample the table shows more than 90,000 clones, about 86% of which occur a single time. Roughly 18% of the sample is in the top ten clones. The source material was peripheral blood, sampled 28 days after the second AZD1222 dose. The receptor set was obtained from an adult who received the AZD1222 COVID-19 vaccine.

The count of this clone is one. This chain connects TRBV5-5 to TRBJ1-5; no clear D gene. The CDR3 contains 14 residues. Germline V gene lookup returns CDR1 SGHKS and CDR2 YYEKEE (reference sequence). V lost 0 bases and J 9 bases, leaving 13 bases between the germline ends. This chain's CDR3 is CASSLAFQNRPQHF. CDR3 nucleotide sequence: TGTGCCAGCAGCTTGGCCTTCCAGAATAGGCCCCAGCATTTT.

This clone was seen just once. The rearrangement uses TRBV9 and TRBJ1-1; 8 positions match TRBD1. V trimming: 4 bases; J trimming: 4 bases; junction bases outside the gene matches: 6. CDR1 and CDR2 (germline): SGDLS, YYNGEE. The CDR3 extends over 14 amino acids. The CDR3 DNA reads as TGTGCCAGCAGCTCCGGACAGGGTGGCACTGAAGCTTTCTTT. Its protein product is CASSSGQGGTEAFF.

This clone was recorded once. The J gene is TRBJ1-4, the V gene TRBV5-1; D not certain. The CDR3 has 15 residues. The V gene's germline CDR1 is SGHRS and CDR2 YFSETQ. The V gene lost 0 bases and the J gene lost 6 bases, with 12 bases spanning the gap. CDR3 bases: TGCGCCAGCAGCTTGGAGGGAGCCGAATATGAAAAACTGTTTTTT. Translated: CASSLEGAEYEKLFF. Together with reference TRBV5-1 and TRBJ1-4, the CDR3 gives the full variable domain: KAGVTQTPRYLIKTRGQQVTLSCSPISGHRSVSWYQQTPGQGLQFLFEYFSETQRNKGNFPGRFSGRQFSNSRSEMNVSTLELGDSALYLCASSLEGAEYEKLFFGSGTQLSVL.

This chain connects TRBV18 to TRBJ2-5; no clear D gene. The ends were cut back, 3 bases at V and 1 base at J, with 6 bases in the middle. Germline CDR1 and CDR2: KGHSH and LQKENI. This CDR3 is 13 amino acids long. The CDR3 region has the DNA TGTGCCAGCTCACCCAGCCCCCAAGAGACCCAGTACTTC. This gives the protein CASSPSPQETQYF. The entire variable domain, with the rest obtained from reference TRBV18 and TRBJ2-5, is as follows: NAGVMQNPRHLVRRRGQEARLRCSPMKGHSHVYWYRQLPEEGLKFMVYLQKENIIDESGMPKERFSAEFPKEGPSILRIQQVVRGDSAAYFCASSPSPQETQYFGPGTRLLVL.

The chain uses TRBV19 and TRBJ1-2; the match to TRBD1 covers 7 bases. The germline V gene has CDR1 LNHDA and CDR2 SQIVND (reference sequence). CDR3 length equals 11 residues. The V gene end was trimmed by 10 bases and the J gene end by 1 base; junction bases not matched to a gene: 0. CDR3 amino acids: CATGGNYGYTF. The CDR3 bases are TGTGCCACAGGGGGTAACTATGGCTACACCTTC.

The CDR3 here is CASSLALDPATEAFF. The DNA for the CDR3 is TGTGCCAGCAGCTTAGCGCTGGATCCCGCCACTGAAGCTTTCTTT. The chain combines TRBV7-6 with TRBJ1-1; D not resolved. This CDR3 spans 15 amino acids. V lost 0 bases and J lost 4, with 12 bases in between. Per the germline V gene, CDR1 is SGHVS and CDR2 is FNYEAQ.

The chain combines TRBV27 with TRBJ2-7, with 8 bases aligning to TRBD2. CDR1 is MNHEY, CDR2 SMNVEV, per germline (reference sequence). The V gene end was trimmed by 3 bases and the J gene end by 4 bases; junction bases not matched to a gene: 8. This CDR3 has 15 residues. The CDR3 nucleotides are TGTGCCAGCAGTTTGGGGAGCGGGAGTTCTTACGAGCAGTACTTC. Translation: CASSLGSGSSYEQYF.

The chain uses TRBV5-6 and TRBJ2-5; D possibly corresponds to TRBD1 (5 bases). CDR3 size: 15 residues. V was shortened by 0 bases and J by 3 bases, with 12 bases between the two germline ends. The germline V gene has CDR1 SGHDT and CDR2 YYEEEE. Here the CDR3 reads CASSLGPQGKETQYF. In nucleotides, the CDR3 is TGTGCCAGCAGCTTGGGACCCCAGGGTAAAGAGACCCAGTACTTC.

The chain joins TRBV12-3 or TRBV12-4 to TRBJ2-1; D remains unclear. Trimming shortened V by 6 bases and J by 3 bases, and 3 bases separated the two germline ends. There are 11 residues in the CDR3. The CDR3 loop is CASSHYNEQFF. The DNA for the CDR3 is TGTGCCAGCAGCCACTACAATGAGCAGTTCTTC.

CDR3 sequence (DNA): TGTGCCAGCAGTGCCAACTTTCTGGGTGAGCAGTACTTC. Translating it yields CASSANFLGEQYF. This chain connects TRBV7-2 to TRBJ2-7; D uncertain. The CDR3 length is 13 residues. From germline, CDR1 is SGHTA and CDR2 FQGNSA. V gave up 6 bases and J gave up 7 bases, with 16 bases separating them.

The chain recombines TRBV7-9 with TRBJ1-5, with D maybe TRBD1 (6 bases). The CDR3 contains 16 residues. The V end was cut by 2 bases, the J end by 3 bases, with 14 bases between. The germline V gene has CDR1 SEHNR and CDR2 FQNEAQ (reference sequence). DNA for the CDR3: TGTGCCAGCAGCTTAAATGGGGCAGGGGTCAATCAGCCCCAGCATTTT. Translation gives CASSLNGAGVNQPQHF.

This chain links TRBV19 with TRBJ2-1; possible D gene TRBD2, 5 bases. Between the trimmed V and J ends, which lost 3 bases and 0 bases, there was a span of 9 bases. The CDR3 runs to 15 residues. The germline V gene encodes CDR1 LNHDA and CDR2 SQIVND (reference sequence). This CDR3 reads CASSIEGSSYNEQFF. DNA for the CDR3: TGTGCCAGTAGTATTGAGGGATCCTCCTACAATGAGCAGTTCTTC.

The chain uses TRBV19 and TRBJ2-2, with D tentatively TRBD1 (5 bases). In germline, CDR1 is LNHDA, CDR2 SQIVND (reference sequence). V was cut by 6 bases and J by 0 bases, with 14 bases left in between. The CDR3 length is 16 residues. CDR3 nucleotide sequence: TGTGCCAGTAGACACAGGCACTACGCGAACACCGGGGAGCTGTTTTTT. It specifies CASRHRHYANTGELFF.

The chain links TRBV7-2 to TRBJ1-5, with D perhaps TRBD1 (6 bases). Germline lookup yields CDR1 SGHTA and CDR2 FQGNSA. The CDR3 sequence is 16 residues long. The V and J ends lost 2 bases and 6 bases respectively, with 17 bases between them. In nucleotides, the CDR3 is TGTGCCAGCAGCTTACAGGCAGGGGCATACGGTCAGCCCCAGCATTTT. Translating it yields CASSLQAGAYGQPQHF. Full variable domain (missing parts from reference TRBV7-2 and TRBJ1-5): GAGVSQSPSNKVTEKGKDVELRCDPISGHTALYWYRQSLGQGLEFLIYFQGNSAPDKSGLPSDRFSAERTGGSVSTLTIQRTQQEDSAVYLCASSLQAGAYGQPQHFGDGTRLSIL.

This sequence joins TRBV3-1 (or the pseudogene TRBV3-2) and TRBJ2-2; 7 bases are a match to TRBD1. Germline CDR1 reads LGHDT; CDR2 reads YNNKEL (reference sequence). Trimming removed 2 bases from V and 0 bases from J; junction bases left unmatched: 9. CDR3 length: 18 amino acids. The CDR3 reads CASSQLRDSHANTGELFF. CDR3 sequence (DNA): TGTGCCAGCAGCCAATTGAGGGACAGCCACGCGAACACCGGGGAGCTGTTTTTT.

This chain uses TRBV18 with TRBJ1-6; no reliable D call. The CDR3 has 16 amino acids. Germline V gene data show CDR1 as KGHSH and CDR2 as LQKENI. V was shortened by 3 bases and J by 0 bases, with 9 bases between the two germline ends. The CDR3 protein is CASSPRSSSYNSPLHF. The CDR3 DNA sequence: TGTGCCAGCTCACCGCGGTCTAGCTCCTATAATTCACCCCTCCACTTT.

CDR3 region: CASRELAGGPTDEQFF. As DNA, the CDR3 is TGTGCCAGCAGAGAATTAGCGGGAGGGCCAACGGATGAGCAGTTCTTC. J is TRBJ2-1 and V is TRBV6-1, with TRBD2 matching 11 bases. The CDR3 runs to 16 residues. CDR1 and CDR2 from the germline V gene are MNHNS and SASEGT. Unmatched junction bases numbered 12, after V lost 6 bases and J lost 8 bases.

The chain combines TRBV6-1 with TRBJ2-3; 9 bases are a match to TRBD1. The CDR3 spans 11 residues. The junction had 2 bases not matched to a gene; V was cut back by 3 bases and J by 13 bases. Germline V lookup: CDR1 MNHNS, CDR2 SASEGT. The CDR3 coding sequence is TGTGCCAGCAGTGACCGGACAGGGGAGTATTTT. As protein: CASSDRTGEYF.

The chain carries TRBV29-1 and TRBJ2-2; D perhaps matches TRBD2 (7 bases). Germline CDR1 SQVTM, CDR2 ANQGSEA. The CDR3 sequence is 16 residues long. Trimming shortened V by 2 bases and J by 4 bases, and 17 bases separated the two germline ends. The CDR3 region is CSVERRRGGATGELFF. The CDR3 DNA sequence: TGCAGCGTTGAACGTCGCAGGGGAGGGGCCACCGGGGAGCTGTTTTTT.

The table lists this clone with a count of one. At one end the junction does not follow the germline gene, possibly because of a read error. The sample has other DNA sequences that encode this CDR3 too. The chain uses TRBV9 and TRBJ2-5, with a possible D match to TRBD2 (7 bases). The CDR3 covers 15 residues. Germline V gene sequence: CDR1 SGDLS, CDR2 YYNGEE. The CDR3 coding sequence is TGCGCCCGCCGCGTAGGGCGGGGGCGGGGGGAGACCCAGTACTTC. Translated, it gives CARRVGRGRGETQYF.

The V and J genes are TRBV2 and TRBJ2-3; D not certain. Germline assignment: CDR1 SNHLY and CDR2 FYNNEI. V was trimmed by 3 bases and J by 1 base, leaving 11 bases between them. The CDR3 loop spans 15 amino acids. The CDR3 nucleotides are TGTGCCAGCAGTGATACCCCAAGGGGCACAGATACGCAGTATTTT. This gives the protein CASSDTPRGTDTQYF.

This sequence joins TRBV7-2 and TRBJ1-4; D not resolved. This CDR3 contains 13 residues. Germline loops: CDR1 SGHTA, CDR2 FQGNSA. V shed 4 bases and J shed 8 bases, with 11 bases lying between them. DNA of the CDR3: TGTGCCAGCAGCTCGGGAACGTTGGAAAAACTGTTTTTT. The encoded protein is CASSSGTLEKLFF.

The rearrangement uses TRBV3-1 (or the pseudogene TRBV3-2) and TRBJ1-2; 7 bases map to TRBD1. This CDR3 region has 15 residues. V lost 4 bases and J lost 5; bases outside the gene matches: 10. Germline V gene data show CDR1 as LGHDT and CDR2 as YNNKEL (reference sequence). CDR3: CASSRIGTAEYGYTF. CDR3 nucleotide sequence: TGTGCCAGCAGCCGAATCGGGACAGCTGAATATGGCTACACCTTC.